Included here is one T cell receptor beta chain sequence, with context. Produced via immunoSEQ multiplex PCR; TCRdb's table is partial and in-frame only. The sample records about 210,000 clones, roughly 77% being singletons. The record originates from a study of blood T cell repertoires in COVID-19. The clonotype originates from a man between 40 and 49 years old who had recovered from COVID-19. Sequencing input: PBMCs or T cells enriched from blood (not recorded which).

The CDR3 nucleotides are TGTGCCAGTAGTTCCTCAGGGGGGACGCAGTATTTT. It is translated as CASSSSGGTQYF. The chain carries TRBV19 and TRBJ2-3; D possibly corresponds to TRBD1 (7 bases). The CDR3 consists of 12 residues. V gave up 5 bases and J gave up 9 bases, with 12 bases separating them. Germline loops: CDR1 LNHDA, CDR2 SQIVND (reference sequence).